Shown below are 20 T cell receptor beta chains from a single sample sequenced in a study of OX40 agonist ivuxolimab in advanced cancers. The table came from immunoSEQ multiplex PCR; TCRdb's copy has only in-frame clones and leaves some out. The data show tens of thousands of clones, with about 90% seen just once and over 6.5% held by the top ten. This specimen consisted of CD4+ or CD8+ T cells sorted from blood, obtained in a trial of the OX40 agonist ivuxolimab. The receptor set was obtained from an adult with an advanced solid tumor such as melanoma, head and neck, liver or kidney cancer.

Written as DNA, the CDR3 is TGCGCCAGCAGCCAAGGGATTTCCTACGAGCAGTACTTC. Its translation: CASSQGISYEQYF. The V and J genes are TRBV4-1 and TRBJ2-7; the D is unclear. The germline V and J ends were trimmed by 1 base and 1 base, with 5 bases remaining between them. CDR3 size: 13 residues. CDR1 is MGHRA, CDR2 YSYEKL, per germline.

The chain joins TRBV7-6 to TRBJ2-7; TRBD1 might be the D (5 bases). CDR3 size: 13 residues. The germline V and J ends were trimmed by 5 bases and 0 bases, with 8 bases remaining between them. Germline CDR1 is SGHVS and CDR2 is FNYEAQ. The CDR3 spells CASSQTGSYEQYF. DNA of the CDR3: TGTGCCAGCAGCCAAACAGGCTCCTACGAGCAGTACTTC.

J is TRBJ2-1 and V is TRBV7-8; D is perhaps TRBD1 (8 bases). V was shortened by 5 bases and J by 7 bases, with 15 bases between the two germline ends. Germline-derived CDR1 and CDR2 are SGHVS and FQNEAQ. The CDR3 loop spans 14 amino acids. Here the CDR3 DNA reads TGTGCCAGCAGCCTTACAGGGGGGGAAAATGAGCAGTTCTTC. This gives the protein CASSLTGGENEQFF.

This chain joins TRBV11-3 and TRBJ2-1; the D gene is possibly TRBD2 (5 bases). The germline CDR1 and CDR2 sequences are SGHNT and YENEEA. Between the trimmed V and J ends, which lost 4 bases and 5 bases, there was a span of 12 bases. The CDR3 runs 14 residues. Here the CDR3 DNA reads TGTGCCAGCAGCTCCTGGACTGGAAACAATGAGCAGTTCTTC. It is translated as CASSSWTGNNEQFF.

The rearrangement joins TRBV10-3 to TRBJ2-7, with TRBD2 as a possible D gene (6 bases). The CDR3 loop spans 17 amino acids. Trimming left V 3 bases short and J 3 bases short, with 21 bases between. Germline V CDR1 and CDR2: ENHRY, SYGVKD. Written as DNA, the CDR3 is TGTGCCATCAGTGATGCTTTAAAGCTGGGAGGACTCTACGAGCAGTACTTC. Amino acid sequence: CAISDALKLGGLYEQYF.

A single count supports this clone. V usage is TRBV6-1 and J usage is TRBJ1-1, with D uncertain. V was clipped by 0 bases and J by 4 bases, with 6 bases between them. This CDR3 contains 13 residues. The germline gives CDR1 MNHNS, CDR2 SASEGT. CDR3 nucleotide sequence: TGTGCCAGCAGTGAAGCCCATCCCACTGAAGCTTTCTTT. This gives the protein CASSEAHPTEAFF.

The rearrangement uses TRBV27 and TRBJ1-2; tentatively, D is TRBD1 (6 bases). CDR1 and CDR2 (germline): MNHEY, SMNVEV (reference sequence). This CDR3 is built from 14 residues. With 2 bases removed from V and 6 bases from J, the gap between germline ends came to 13 bases. CDR3 residues: CASSLEGGRNGYTF. In DNA, the CDR3 is TGTGCCAGCAGTTTAGAAGGGGGGCGGAATGGCTACACCTTC.

This chain's CDR3 is CSAEGEKLFF. The CDR3 nucleotides read TGCAGCGCGGAGGGCGAAAAACTGTTTTTT. The chain couples TRBV29-1 to TRBJ1-4; D gene uncertain. V lost 7 bases and J 8 bases, leaving 8 bases between the germline ends. Germline assignment: CDR1 SQVTM and CDR2 ANQGSEA. The CDR3 has 10 residues.

This clone was observed a single time. The chain recombines TRBV10-3 with TRBJ1-4, with a possible D match to TRBD1 (5 bases). V lost 6 bases, J lost 0 bases, and 17 bases lay in between. The CDR3 consists of 17 residues. The germline CDR1 and CDR2 sequences are ENHRY and SYGVKD. For the CDR3, the DNA is TGTGCCATCAGCGACGGGGACGTAACTGCAACTAATGAAAAACTGTTTTTT. It yields the protein CAISDGDVTATNEKLFF.

The V call is TRBV30, the J call TRBJ1-2, with D perhaps TRBD1 (5 bases). The germline V and J ends were trimmed by 0 bases and 3 bases, with 14 bases remaining between them. This CDR3 is built from 15 residues. The germline CDR1 and CDR2 sequences are GTSNPN and SVGIG (reference sequence). CDR3 nucleotide sequence: TGTGCCTGGAGTGTCCTCGGGACTTCCTACTATGGCTACACCTTC. Encoded protein: CAWSVLGTSYYGYTF.

This chain uses TRBV10-3 with TRBJ2-1, with 7 bases matching TRBD1. The ends lost 7 bases at V and 5 bases at J; junction bases unmatched: 2. The CDR3 has 12 amino acids. Germline assignment: CDR1 ENHRY and CDR2 SYGVKD. The CDR3 region has the DNA TGTGCCATCACCACAGGGGACAATGAGCAGTTCTTC. Protein product: CAITTGDNEQFF.

The chain is built from TRBV27 and TRBJ2-5, with 13 nucleotides matching TRBD2. This CDR3 has 15 residues. The junction had 11 bases not matched to a gene; V was cut back by 5 bases and J by 11 bases. Per germline, CDR1 MNHEY and CDR2 SMNVEV (reference sequence). The CDR3 nucleotides are TGTGCCAGCAGTCTCCTGACTAGCGGGGGGTCTGAGCAGTACTTC. Translation gives CASSLLTSGGSEQYF.

This rearrangement joins TRBV2 to TRBJ1-2; D is possibly TRBD1 (6 bases). V was shortened by 0 bases and J by 6 bases, with 17 bases between the two germline ends. The germline CDR1 and CDR2 sequences are SNHLY and FYNNEI. This CDR3 comprises 16 residues. CDR3 nucleotides: TGTGCCAGCAGTGAAGCGGGATGGGGGGGCGCAAATGGCTACACCTTC. Translating gives CASSEAGWGGANGYTF. The full variable domain, with the rest looked up from reference TRBV2 and TRBJ1-2, is EPEVTQTPSHQVTQMGQEVILRCVPISNHLYFYWYRQILGQKVEFLVSFYNNEISEKSEIFDDQFSVERPDGSNFTLKIRSTKLEDSAMYFCASSEAGWGGANGYTFGSGTRLTVV.

The chain recombines TRBV27 with TRBJ2-3, with 11 bases aligning to TRBD2. The CDR3 runs to 22 residues. In germline, CDR1 is MNHEY, CDR2 SMNVEV (reference sequence). Trimming took 3 bases from V and 4 from J; bases not matched to a gene: 24. CDR3 residues: CASSFPPQVAGGPVREADTQYF. CDR3 DNA sequence: TGTGCCAGCAGTTTCCCCCCTCAAGTAGCGGGGGGGCCGGTCCGGGAAGCAGATACGCAGTATTTT.

V is TRBV7-9 and J is TRBJ2-7; 8 bases are a match to TRBD1. Per germline, CDR1 SEHNR and CDR2 FQNEAQ (reference sequence). This CDR3 has 12 amino acids. The ends lost 4 bases at V and 12 bases at J; junction bases unmatched: 8. The CDR3 here is CASSWQGADGYF. The CDR3 DNA reads as TGTGCCAGCAGCTGGCAGGGGGCGGACGGGTACTTC.

V and J are TRBV19 and TRBJ2-7; D possibly corresponds to TRBD2 (6 bases). The CDR3 sequence is 11 residues long. The germline CDR1 and CDR2 sequences are LNHDA and SQIVND (reference sequence). V was cut by 3 bases and J by 6 bases, with 6 bases left in between. The CDR3 DNA reads TGTGCCAGTAGTATCGGGAGCGAGCAGTACTTC. Its protein is CASSIGSEQYF.

The V call is TRBV6-6, the J call TRBJ1-4; D unresolved. The V end lost 0 bases, the J end lost 12 bases, and 8 bases lay between the germline ends. Germline CDR1 and CDR2: MNHNY and SVGAGI (reference sequence). The CDR3 is 12 amino acids. The CDR3 coding sequence is TGTGCCAGCAGTTACTCGTTTATGGAACTGTTTTTT. This codes for CASSYSFMELFF.

The V and J genes are TRBV2 and TRBJ2-5, with 12 positions matching TRBD2. V gave up 6 bases and J gave up 5 bases; unmatched junction bases: 7. The CDR3 covers 15 residues. Germline V gene sequence: CDR1 SNHLY, CDR2 FYNNEI. The CDR3 coding sequence is TGTGCCAGCAGAAGACTAGCGGGGGACGAGGAGACCCAGTACTTC. Translated: CASRRLAGDEETQYF.

The J gene is TRBJ2-7, the V gene TRBV7-8; tentatively, D is TRBD2 (6 bases). The germline gives CDR1 SGHVS, CDR2 FQNEAQ. V was clipped by 5 bases and J by 3 bases, with 11 bases between them. The CDR3 covers 13 residues. The CDR3: CASSLSGSYEQYF. CDR3 nucleotides: TGTGCCAGCAGCCTCTCCGGGAGCTACGAGCAGTACTTC.

The chain recombines TRBV2 with TRBJ1-1, with 9 nucleotides matching TRBD1. Looked up from germline, CDR1 is SNHLY and CDR2 is FYNNEI. J was trimmed by 4 bases and V by 5 bases; bases with no gene match: 8. The CDR3 consists of 15 residues. CDR3 amino acids: CASSLGQGLGTEAFF. The CDR3 coding sequence is TGTGCCAGCAGTTTGGGACAGGGCCTGGGCACTGAAGCTTTCTTT.